The TCR beta chain under discussion was sequenced for a study of patients and donors after allogeneic stem cell transplantation. The CDR3 is 15 residues long. Trimming took 5 bases from V and 0 from J, leaving 11 bases between them. TCRdb called the RT-PCR reads again in MiXCR, with one record for every CDR3 protein. The sample contains approximately 200,000 distinct CDR3 sequences, 38% of which appear only once. This clonotype has just a few counts. The sequence came from a human donor who was either an allogeneic HSCT recipient or a stem cell or donor lymphocyte infusion donor (not recorded which). It is not recorded whose cells these are; they may come from a transplant donor. The sequencing sample was made of blood, either unsorted or a sorted T cell fraction (not recorded which). The chain is built from TRBV12-3 or TRBV12-4 and TRBJ1-5; TRBD1 is a possible D gene (6 bases). Here the CDR3 DNA reads TGTGCCAGCAGTGGGCAGGGGTATAGCAATCAGCCCCAGCATTTT. Translated: CASSGQGYSNQPQHF.